This record covers a single T cell receptor beta chain. The antigen remains undetermined. These data originate in a study of beta chain features in type 1 diabetes. The authors reverse transcribed all of the isolated RNA, so sequencing captured expressed TCRB transcripts. Assay used: immunoSEQ multiplex PCR; TCRdb lists only in-frame clones, some missing. Among approximately 340,000 clones listed, about 15% were seen once. Markers CD45RO/CCR7/CD25/CD127/CD95/CD27 served to sort CD4+ naive, central memory, regulatory and stem cell-like memory cells. Study-wide points: Naive, central memory and regulatory TCRB repertoires appeared more similar among patients than healthy donors.

This TCR came from a woman younger than 35 in good health. The specimen sequenced was naive CD4+ T cells from blood.

The CDR3 here is CASSTERERYNEQFF. The CDR3 coding sequence is TGTGCCAGCAGTACCGAGCGGGAGAGGTACAATGAGCAGTTCTTC. The chain employs TRBV6-1 and TRBJ2-1; 8 positions match TRBD2. The CDR3 consists of 15 residues. Looked up from germline, CDR1 is MNHNS and CDR2 is SASEGT. J was trimmed by 4 bases and V by 5 bases; bases with no gene match: 7.